Each of the 10 T cell receptor beta chains below was sequenced from the same sample in a study of control samples from healthy donors and cancer patients. Using immunoSEQ multiplex PCR, the repertoire was profiled, and TCRdb retains in-frame clones only, with some absent. The table has roughly 80,000 clones, roughly 89% seen once. Source material: blood. The receptors were gathered from a man between 50 and 59 years old in good health.

This CDR3 reads CASSQGRVGIKETQYF. CDR3 coding DNA: TGTGCCAGCAGCCAGGGGAGAGTCGGGATTAAAGAGACCCAGTACTTC. The V and J genes are TRBV14 and TRBJ2-5, with a tentative D call TRBD2 (5 bases). Germline V CDR1 and CDR2: SGHDN, FVKESK. The CDR3 consists of 16 residues. Trimming removed 3 bases from V and 3 bases from J, with 17 bases in between. Combining the CDR3 with reference TRBV14 and TRBJ2-5 gives the whole variable domain EAGVTQFPSHSVIEKGQTVTLRCDPISGHDNLYWYRRVMGKEIKFLLHFVKESKQDESGMPNNRFLAERTGGTYSTLKVQPAELEDSGVYFCASSQGRVGIKETQYFGPGTRLLVL.

This clone was seen a single time. This chain connects TRBV19 to TRBJ1-4, with D hard to call. Deletions cut 6 bases from V and 8 bases from J, with 7 bases between. Looked up from germline, CDR1 is LNHDA and CDR2 is SQIVND (reference sequence). This CDR3 has 11 residues. CDR3 loop: CASSRREKLFF. The CDR3 DNA is TGTGCCAGTAGCCGAAGGGAAAAACTGTTTTTT.

The chain links TRBV5-6 to TRBJ2-1, with 10 bases lining up with TRBD1. The CDR3 totals 14 residues. The J segment lost 6 bases and the V segment lost 2 bases, leaving 2 bases of the junction unmatched. Per the germline V gene, CDR1 is SGHDT and CDR2 is YYEEEE. CDR3 amino acids: CASSFGTGVNEQFF. CDR3 nucleotide sequence: TGTGCCAGCAGCTTCGGGACAGGGGTCAATGAGCAGTTCTTC.

The chain employs TRBV18 and TRBJ1-2, with D possibly TRBD1 on 5 matching bases. V lost 1 base to trimming and J lost 4 bases, with 10 bases between them. CDR3 length: 14 amino acids. CDR1 KGHSH and CDR2 LQKENI come from the germline V gene. Here the CDR3 DNA reads TGTGCCAGCTCACCACGAGGGGCCCTCTATGGCTACACCTTC. Residues: CASSPRGALYGYTF.

The rearrangement joins TRBV27 to TRBJ1-2; tentative D call: TRBD1 (6 bases). The CDR3 has 20 amino acids. V lost 3 bases to trimming and J lost 0 bases, with 26 bases between them. Germline-derived CDR1 and CDR2 are MNHEY and SMNVEV (reference sequence). The CDR3: CASSLSHPRTAALANYGYTF. In nucleotides, the CDR3 is TGTGCCAGCAGTTTGTCCCACCCTCGGACAGCAGCCCTAGCTAACTATGGCTACACCTTC.

This chain uses TRBV19 with TRBJ2-7, with D perhaps matching TRBD1 (6 bases). The CDR3 extends over 14 amino acids. The germline V gene encodes CDR1 LNHDA and CDR2 SQIVND (reference sequence). The V end lost 5 bases, the J end lost 3 bases, and 14 bases lay between the germline ends. CDR3 DNA: TGTGCCAGTAGTCTCCGGACAGATCACTACGAGCAGTACTTC. Translated, it gives CASSLRTDHYEQYF.

The rearrangement joins TRBV9 to TRBJ2-2; D uncertain. From germline, CDR1 is SGDLS and CDR2 YYNGEE. The CDR3 loop spans 13 amino acids. Trimming cost V 4 bases and J 1 base, with 5 bases left between them. The CDR3 spells CASSRGNTGELFF. The CDR3, as DNA: TGTGCCAGCAGCCGAGGGAACACCGGGGAGCTGTTTTTT.

The sample holds a few counts of this clone. The chain links TRBV14 to TRBJ2-1; D remains unclear. CDR1 and CDR2 from the germline V gene are SGHDN and FVKESK. The CDR3 contains 13 residues. The V and J ends lost 0 bases and 7 bases respectively, with 7 bases between them. The CDR3 loop is CASSQDRVNEQFF. CDR3 nucleotides: TGTGCCAGCAGCCAAGATCGGGTAAATGAGCAGTTCTTC.

The chain uses TRBV30 and TRBJ1-2; unclear D gene. V lost 3 bases to trimming and J lost 8 bases, with 13 bases between them. The CDR3 has 12 amino acids. The germline V gene encodes CDR1 GTSNPN and CDR2 SVGIG (reference sequence). The CDR3 here is CAWRAGQGGYTF. CDR3 sequence (DNA): TGTGCCTGGAGGGCAGGTCAAGGGGGCTACACCTTC.

V usage is TRBV11-3 and J usage is TRBJ2-5; TRBD1 matches at 8 bases. Germline CDR1 reads SGHNT; CDR2 reads YENEEA. The J segment lost 7 bases and the V segment lost 3 bases, leaving 10 bases of the junction unmatched. The CDR3 covers 15 residues. As DNA, the CDR3 is TGTGCCAGCAGCTTGGGCAGGGGGCTTGCAGCGACCCAGTACTTC. Amino acids: CASSLGRGLAATQYF. Complete variable domain (other parts from reference TRBV11-3 and TRBJ2-5): EAGVVQSPRYKIIEKKQPVAFWCNPISGHNTLYWYLQNLGQGPELLIRYENEEAVDDSQLPKDRFSAERLKGVDSTLKIQPAELGDSAVYLCASSLGRGLAATQYFGPGTRLLVL.